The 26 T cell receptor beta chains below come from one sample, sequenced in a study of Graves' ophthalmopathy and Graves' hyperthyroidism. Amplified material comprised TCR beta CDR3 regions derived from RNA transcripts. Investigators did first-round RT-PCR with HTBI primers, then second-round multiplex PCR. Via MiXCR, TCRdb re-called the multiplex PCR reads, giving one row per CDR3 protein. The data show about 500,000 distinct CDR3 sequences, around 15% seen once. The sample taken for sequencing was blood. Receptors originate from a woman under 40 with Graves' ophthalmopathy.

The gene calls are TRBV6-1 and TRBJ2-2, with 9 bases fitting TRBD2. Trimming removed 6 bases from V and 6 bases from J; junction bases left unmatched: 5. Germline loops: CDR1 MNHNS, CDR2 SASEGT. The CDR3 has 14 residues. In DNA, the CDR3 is TGTGCCAGCAGGAGAGCGGGAGGTTCCGGGGAGCTGTTTTTT. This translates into CASRRAGGSGELFF.

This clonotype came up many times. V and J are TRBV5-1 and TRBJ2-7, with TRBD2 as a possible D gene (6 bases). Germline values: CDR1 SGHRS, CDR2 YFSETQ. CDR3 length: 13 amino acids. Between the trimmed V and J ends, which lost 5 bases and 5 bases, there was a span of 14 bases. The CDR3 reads CASRTGVYDEQYF. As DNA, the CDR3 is TGCGCCAGCAGGACGGGAGTGTACGACGAGCAGTACTTC.

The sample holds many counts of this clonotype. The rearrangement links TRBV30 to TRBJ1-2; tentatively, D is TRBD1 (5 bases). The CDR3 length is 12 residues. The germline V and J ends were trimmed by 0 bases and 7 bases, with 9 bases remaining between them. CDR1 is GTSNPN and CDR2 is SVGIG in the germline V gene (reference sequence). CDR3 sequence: CAWSVEGTGYTF. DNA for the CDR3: TGTGCCTGGAGTGTAGAGGGGACTGGCTACACCTTC.

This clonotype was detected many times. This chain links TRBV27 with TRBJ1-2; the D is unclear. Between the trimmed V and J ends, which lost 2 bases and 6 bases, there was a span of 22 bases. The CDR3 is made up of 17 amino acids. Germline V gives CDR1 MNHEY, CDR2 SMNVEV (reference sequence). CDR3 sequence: CASSLSLDAALVDGYTF. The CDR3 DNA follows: TGTGCCAGCAGTTTAAGTTTGGACGCCGCCCTCGTCGATGGCTACACCTTC.

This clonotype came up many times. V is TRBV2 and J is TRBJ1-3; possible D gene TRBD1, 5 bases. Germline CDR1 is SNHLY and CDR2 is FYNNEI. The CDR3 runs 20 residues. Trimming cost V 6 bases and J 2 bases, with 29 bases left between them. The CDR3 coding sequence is TGTGCCAGCAGAGACCTTGTGGGACCTAGATTCGGGGGACCTGGAAACACCATATATTTT. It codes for CASRDLVGPRFGGPGNTIYF. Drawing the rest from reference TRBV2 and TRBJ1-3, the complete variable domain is EPEVTQTPSHQVTQMGQEVILRCVPISNHLYFYWYRQILGQKVEFLVSFYNNEISEKSEIFDDQFSVERPDGSNFTLKIRSTKLEDSAMYFCASRDLVGPRFGGPGNTIYFGEGSWLTVV.

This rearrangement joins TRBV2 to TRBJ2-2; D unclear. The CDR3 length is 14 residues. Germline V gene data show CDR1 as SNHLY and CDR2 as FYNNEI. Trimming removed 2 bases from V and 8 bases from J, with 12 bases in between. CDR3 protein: CASSEQSRAGELFF. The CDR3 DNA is TGTGCCAGCAGTGAACAATCTAGGGCGGGGGAGCTGTTTTTT.

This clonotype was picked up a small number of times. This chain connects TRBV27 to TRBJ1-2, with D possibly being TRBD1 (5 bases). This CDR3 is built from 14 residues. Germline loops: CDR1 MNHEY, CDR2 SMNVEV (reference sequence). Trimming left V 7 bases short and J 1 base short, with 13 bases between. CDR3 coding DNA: TGTGCCAGCAATCCCCGGGACGGTAACTATGGCTACACCTTC. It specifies CASNPRDGNYGYTF.

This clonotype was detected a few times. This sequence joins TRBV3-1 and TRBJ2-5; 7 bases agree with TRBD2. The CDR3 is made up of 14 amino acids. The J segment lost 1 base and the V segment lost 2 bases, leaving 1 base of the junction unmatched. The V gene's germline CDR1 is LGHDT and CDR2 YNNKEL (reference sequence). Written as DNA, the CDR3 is TGTGCCAGCAGCCAATGGGGGGGCCAAGAGACCCAGTACTTC. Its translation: CASSQWGGQETQYF.

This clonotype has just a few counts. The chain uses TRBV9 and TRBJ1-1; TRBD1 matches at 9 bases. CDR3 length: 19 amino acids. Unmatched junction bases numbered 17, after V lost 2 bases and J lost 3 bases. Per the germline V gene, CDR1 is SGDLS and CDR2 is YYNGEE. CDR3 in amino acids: CASSVEGTGYSVGHTEAFF. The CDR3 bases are TGTGCCAGCAGCGTCGAAGGGACAGGGTATTCAGTAGGCCACACTGAAGCTTTCTTT.

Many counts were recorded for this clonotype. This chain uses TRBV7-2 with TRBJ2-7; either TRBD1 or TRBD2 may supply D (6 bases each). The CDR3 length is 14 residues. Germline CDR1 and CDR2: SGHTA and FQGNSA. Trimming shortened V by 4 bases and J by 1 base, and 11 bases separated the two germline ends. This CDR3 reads CASSSRGESYEQYF. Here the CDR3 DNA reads TGTGCCAGCAGCTCGAGGGGGGAATCCTACGAGCAGTACTTC.

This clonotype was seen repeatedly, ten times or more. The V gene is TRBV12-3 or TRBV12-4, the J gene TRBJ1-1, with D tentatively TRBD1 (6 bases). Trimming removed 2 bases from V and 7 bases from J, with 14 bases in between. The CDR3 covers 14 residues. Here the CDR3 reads CASSLPGAGGEAFF. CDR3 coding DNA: TGTGCCAGCAGTTTACCGGGGGCGGGAGGTGAAGCTTTCTTT.

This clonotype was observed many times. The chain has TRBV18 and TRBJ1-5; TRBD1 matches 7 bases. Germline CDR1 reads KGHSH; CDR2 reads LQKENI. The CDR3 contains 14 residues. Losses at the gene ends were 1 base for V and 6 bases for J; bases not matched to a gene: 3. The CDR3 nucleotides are TGTGCCAGCTCACCACAACAGGGGAGTCAGCCCCAGCATTTT. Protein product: CASSPQQGSQPQHF.

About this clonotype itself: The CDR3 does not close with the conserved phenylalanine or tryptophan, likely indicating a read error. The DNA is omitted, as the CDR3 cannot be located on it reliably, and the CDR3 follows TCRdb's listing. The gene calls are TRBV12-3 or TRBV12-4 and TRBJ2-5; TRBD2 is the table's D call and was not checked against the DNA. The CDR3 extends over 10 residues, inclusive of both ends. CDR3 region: CASSLTGLAG.

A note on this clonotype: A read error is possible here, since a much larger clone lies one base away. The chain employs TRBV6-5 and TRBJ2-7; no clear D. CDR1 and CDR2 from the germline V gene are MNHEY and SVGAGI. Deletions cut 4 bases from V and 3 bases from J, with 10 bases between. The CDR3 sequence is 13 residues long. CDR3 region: CASSSGSDYEQYF. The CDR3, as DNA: TGTGCCAGCAGTTCCGGATCGGACTACGAGCAGTACTTC.

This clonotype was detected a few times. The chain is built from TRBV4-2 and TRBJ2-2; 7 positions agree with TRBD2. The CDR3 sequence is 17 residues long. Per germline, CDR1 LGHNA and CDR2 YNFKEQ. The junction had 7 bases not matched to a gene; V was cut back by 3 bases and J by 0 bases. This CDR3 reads CASSHDGGGANTGELFF. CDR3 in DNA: TGTGCCAGCAGCCATGATGGCGGGGGTGCGAACACCGGGGAGCTGTTTTTT.

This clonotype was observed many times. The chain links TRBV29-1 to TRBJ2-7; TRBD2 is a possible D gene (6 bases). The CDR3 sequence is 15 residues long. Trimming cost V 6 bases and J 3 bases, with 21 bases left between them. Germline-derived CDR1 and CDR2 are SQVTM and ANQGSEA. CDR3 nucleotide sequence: TGCAGCGTCAGCCCATTGGAGGGTCCGAACTACGAGCAGTACTTC. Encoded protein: CSVSPLEGPNYEQYF.

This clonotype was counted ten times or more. CDR3 coding DNA: TGCAGTGCCCATACAGGGGAAGGTACCTACGAGCAGTACTTC. Translation: CSAHTGEGTYEQYF. The rearrangement uses TRBV20-1 and TRBJ2-7, with 7 bases matching TRBD1. Germline CDR1 reads DFQATT; CDR2 reads SNEGSKA (reference sequence). The CDR3 runs 14 residues. J gave up 2 bases and V 6 bases, and 10 bases lay outside the gene matches.

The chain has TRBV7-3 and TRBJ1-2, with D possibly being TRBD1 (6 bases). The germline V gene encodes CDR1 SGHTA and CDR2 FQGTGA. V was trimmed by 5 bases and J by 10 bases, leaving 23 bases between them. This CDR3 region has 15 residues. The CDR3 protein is CASSDDQSQGLFYTF. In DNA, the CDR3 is TGTGCCAGCAGCGATGACCAGTCGCAGGGGCTCTTCTACACCTTC. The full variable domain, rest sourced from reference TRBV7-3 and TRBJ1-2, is GAGVSQTPSNKVTEKGKYVELRCDPISGHTALYWYRQSLGQGPEFLIYFQGTGAADDSGLPNDRFFAVRPEGSVSTLKIQRTERGDSAVYLCASSDDQSQGLFYTFGSGTRLTVV.

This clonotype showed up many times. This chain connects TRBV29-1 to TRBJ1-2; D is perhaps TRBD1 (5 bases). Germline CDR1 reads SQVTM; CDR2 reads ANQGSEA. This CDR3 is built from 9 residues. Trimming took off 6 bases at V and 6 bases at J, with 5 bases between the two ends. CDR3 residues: CSVGDGYTF. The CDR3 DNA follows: TGCAGCGTGGGGGATGGCTACACCTTC.

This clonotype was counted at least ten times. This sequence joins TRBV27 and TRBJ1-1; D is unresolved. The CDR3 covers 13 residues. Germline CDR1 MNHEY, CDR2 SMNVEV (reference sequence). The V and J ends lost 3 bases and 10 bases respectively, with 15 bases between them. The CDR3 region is CASSFKTRAVAFF. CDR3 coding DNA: TGTGCCAGCAGTTTTAAGACTCGGGCGGTAGCTTTCTTT.

The CDR3 region has the DNA TGTGCCAGCAGTCAACAGGGGGGCTACACCTTC. This codes for CASSQQGGYTF. The chain links TRBV6-1 to TRBJ1-2; 7 bases are a match to TRBD1. This CDR3 region has 11 residues. Germline-derived CDR1 and CDR2 are MNHNS and SASEGT. Trimming at V came to 5 bases and at J to 8 bases, leaving 2 bases not matched to a gene.

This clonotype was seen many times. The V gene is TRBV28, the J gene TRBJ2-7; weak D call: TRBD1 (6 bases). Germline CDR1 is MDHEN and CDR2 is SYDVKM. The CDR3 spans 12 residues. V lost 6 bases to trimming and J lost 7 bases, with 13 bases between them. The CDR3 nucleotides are TGTGCCAGCAGCCAGGGGTTGGATGAGCAGTACTTC. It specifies CASSQGLDEQYF.

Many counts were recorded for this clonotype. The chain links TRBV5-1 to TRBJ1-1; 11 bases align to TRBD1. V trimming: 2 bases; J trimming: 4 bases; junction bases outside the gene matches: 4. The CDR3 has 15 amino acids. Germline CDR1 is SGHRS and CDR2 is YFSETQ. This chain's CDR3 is CASSLTGTGGTEAFF. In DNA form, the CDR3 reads TGCGCCAGCAGCTTAACCGGGACAGGGGGCACTGAAGCTTTCTTT.

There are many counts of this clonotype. CDR3 sequence reads: CSAATGGYQPQHF. CDR3 DNA sequence: TGCAGTGCTGCGACAGGGGGATATCAGCCCCAGCATTTT. The rearrangement joins TRBV20-1 to TRBJ1-5; 9 positions agree with TRBD1. The CDR3 sequence is 13 residues long. After removal of 5 bases from V and 5 bases from J, the junction contained 4 bases not matched to a gene. Germline V lookup: CDR1 DFQATT, CDR2 SNEGSKA (reference sequence).

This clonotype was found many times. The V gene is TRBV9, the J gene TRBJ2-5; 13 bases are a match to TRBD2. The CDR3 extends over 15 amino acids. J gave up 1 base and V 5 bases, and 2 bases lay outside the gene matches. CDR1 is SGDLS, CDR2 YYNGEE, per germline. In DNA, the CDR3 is TGTGCCAGCAGTGGGACTAGCGGGACCCAAGAGACCCAGTACTTC. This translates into CASSGTSGTQETQYF.

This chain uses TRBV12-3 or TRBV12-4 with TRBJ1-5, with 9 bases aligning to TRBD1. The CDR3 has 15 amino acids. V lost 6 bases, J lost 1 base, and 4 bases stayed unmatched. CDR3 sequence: CASRPTGGSNQPQHF. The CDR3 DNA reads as TGTGCCAGCAGACCGACAGGGGGAAGCAATCAGCCCCAGCATTTT.